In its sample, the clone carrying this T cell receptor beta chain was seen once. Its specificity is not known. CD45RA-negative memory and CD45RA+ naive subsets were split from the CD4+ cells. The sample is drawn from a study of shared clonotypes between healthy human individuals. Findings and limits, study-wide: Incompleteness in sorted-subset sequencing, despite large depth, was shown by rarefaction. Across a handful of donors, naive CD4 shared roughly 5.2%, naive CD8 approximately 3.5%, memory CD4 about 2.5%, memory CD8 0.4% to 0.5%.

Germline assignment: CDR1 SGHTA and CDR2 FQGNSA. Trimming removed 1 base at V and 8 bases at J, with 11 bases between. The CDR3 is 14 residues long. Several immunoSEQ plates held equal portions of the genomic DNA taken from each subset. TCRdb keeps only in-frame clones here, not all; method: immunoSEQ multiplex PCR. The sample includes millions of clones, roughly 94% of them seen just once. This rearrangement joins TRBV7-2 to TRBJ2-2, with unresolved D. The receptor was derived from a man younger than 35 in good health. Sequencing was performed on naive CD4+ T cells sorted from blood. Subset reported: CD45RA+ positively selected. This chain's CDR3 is CASSLDGVQGELFF. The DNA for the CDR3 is TGTGCCAGCAGCTTAGATGGGGTACAGGGGGAGCTGTTTTTT.